Listed here are 27 T cell receptor beta chains from one sample, sequenced in a study of STAT5B mutations in CD4+ large granular lymphocyte leukemia. Repertoires were generated with immunoSEQ multiplex PCR, while TCRdb's copy carries only in-frame clones and drops some. In the table there are 35,000 to 45,000 clones, about 86% of which are singletons. The specimen was CD4+ T cells from blood buffy coats. Every receptor here comes from a human donor in good health.

In DNA form, the CDR3 reads TGTGCCATCAGTGGGACTAGCGGGAATGATGAGCAGTTCTTC. Residues: CAISGTSGNDEQFF. The rearrangement uses TRBV10-3 and TRBJ2-1; 12 bases match TRBD2. This CDR3 has 14 amino acids. Germline CDR1 reads ENHRY; CDR2 reads SYGVKD. The V and J ends lost 4 bases and 8 bases, in that order; junction bases with no gene match: 3.

The chain is built from TRBV7-8 and TRBJ2-1, with 8 positions matching TRBD1. The germline CDR1 and CDR2 sequences are SGHVS and FQNEAQ. V dropped 6 bases and J dropped 4; count of bases not matched to a gene: 14. The CDR3 totals 17 residues. Written as DNA, the CDR3 is TGTGCCAGCAGTACAGGGGGTAGCGCGCTCCGTTACAATGAGCAGTTCTTC. Protein product: CASSTGGSALRYNEQFF.

The V call is TRBV21-1, the J call TRBJ1-3; TRBD1, the table's D call, was not compared with the DNA. TRBV21-1 is an annotated pseudogene. This CDR3 has 12 amino acids. CDR3 in amino acids: CARQSDMDTIYF. CDR3 bases: TGTGCCCGACAGAGCGATATGGACACCATATATTTT.

The chain combines TRBV4-3 with TRBJ2-1, with D possibly TRBD1 on 6 matching bases. Trimming took off 3 bases at V and 8 bases at J, with 20 bases between the two ends. The CDR3 is made up of 16 amino acids. Germline-derived CDR1 and CDR2 are LGHNA and YSLEER. CDR3 sequence: CASSQGVEGVGDEQFF. Here the CDR3 DNA reads TGCGCCAGCAGCCAGGGGGTTGAGGGGGTAGGCGATGAGCAGTTCTTC.

This clone was seen just once. The V call is TRBV11-3, the J call TRBJ1-3; D not certain. V lost 2 bases and J 3 bases, leaving 8 bases between the germline ends. CDR3 size: 14 residues. Germline loops: CDR1 SGHNT, CDR2 YENEEA. In DNA form, the CDR3 reads TGTGCCAGCAGCTTATGGAGGTATGGAAACACCATATATTTT. The encoded protein is CASSLWRYGNTIYF.

The genes are TRBV11-1 and TRBJ2-3, with D perhaps matching TRBD2 (5 bases). Germline CDR1 is SGHAT and CDR2 is FQDESV (reference sequence). The V end lost 2 bases, the J end lost 0 bases, and 15 bases lay between the germline ends. The CDR3 has 17 residues. The CDR3 loop is CASSLRAASASTDTQYF. As DNA, the CDR3 is TGTGCCAGCAGCTTAAGAGCGGCGAGTGCTAGCACAGATACGCAGTATTTT.

CDR3 bases: TGTGCCTGCGGACAGATGGATTACTACGAGCAGTACTTC. This translates into CACGQMDYYEQYF. V usage is TRBV30 and J usage is TRBJ2-7, with D maybe TRBD1 (6 bases). The germline V and J ends were trimmed by 6 bases and 3 bases, with 15 bases remaining between them. The CDR3 contains 13 residues. Germline CDR1 and CDR2: GTSNPN and SVGIG (reference sequence).

The chain uses TRBV5-1 and TRBJ2-2; TRBD1 matches at 9 bases. The CDR3 length is 15 residues. V trimming: 4 bases; J trimming: 2 bases; junction bases outside the gene matches: 3. CDR1 SGHRS and CDR2 YFSETQ come from the germline V gene. CDR3 loop: CASSEGQGNTGELFF. DNA of the CDR3: TGCGCCAGCAGCGAGGGACAGGGAAACACCGGGGAGCTGTTTTTT.

V is TRBV6-6 and J is TRBJ1-3; no reliable D call. This CDR3 contains 15 residues. Germline V gene sequence: CDR1 MNHNY, CDR2 SVGAGI (reference sequence). V lost 4 bases and J 0 bases, leaving 10 bases between the germline ends. CDR3 in DNA: TGTGCCAGCAGTTCGGACCTACTCTCTGGAAACACCATATATTTT. Its translation: CASSSDLLSGNTIYF.

This clone has more than one count but fewer than ten. The chain couples TRBV30 to TRBJ2-7, with 10 bases matching TRBD2. Losses at the gene ends were 4 bases for V and 5 bases for J; bases not matched to a gene: 2. CDR3 length: 12 residues. Germline V gene lookup returns CDR1 GTSNPN and CDR2 SVGIG (reference sequence). In nucleotides, the CDR3 is TGTGCCTGGACTAGCGGGAGCCACGAGCAGTACTTC. Amino acids: CAWTSGSHEQYF.

The chain links TRBV18 to TRBJ2-7, with D unresolved. The length of the CDR3 is 12 residues. CDR1 and CDR2 (germline): KGHSH, LQKENI. Deletions cut 5 bases from V and 3 bases from J, with 8 bases between. CDR3 in amino acids: CASSDQGYEQYF. DNA for the CDR3: TGTGCCAGCTCAGACCAAGGCTACGAGCAGTACTTC.

The genes are TRBV6-5 and TRBJ2-2; weak D call: TRBD1 (5 bases). The ends were cut back, 2 bases at V and 5 bases at J, with 9 bases in the middle. CDR3 length: 14 residues. From germline, CDR1 is MNHEY and CDR2 SVGAGI. CDR3 residues: CASSYGARTGELFF. In DNA form, the CDR3 reads TGTGCCAGCAGTTACGGGGCCAGGACCGGGGAGCTGTTTTTT.

The V call is TRBV2, the J call TRBJ2-3; tentative D call: TRBD2 (6 bases). CDR1 and CDR2 (germline): SNHLY, FYNNEI. This CDR3 spans 16 amino acids. V was shortened by 4 bases and J by 0 bases, with 14 bases between the two germline ends. CDR3 in DNA: TGTGCCAGCAGTGTAGCGGCGGGGATTAGCACAGATACGCAGTATTTT. This sequence encodes CASSVAAGISTDTQYF.

The chain is built from TRBV2 and TRBJ2-1; 14 bases map to TRBD2. The CDR3 covers 15 residues. The trim removed 4 bases at V and 12 bases at J, leaving 8 bases unmatched. The V gene's germline CDR1 is SNHLY and CDR2 FYNNEI. The CDR3 nucleotides are TGTGCCAGCAGTGGTATTACCGGGACTAGCGGGAGGCAGTTCTTC. Amino acid sequence: CASSGITGTSGRQFF.

The rearrangement joins TRBV7-9 to TRBJ2-1; TRBD2 aligns across 8 bases. Germline V lookup: CDR1 SEHNR, CDR2 FQNEAQ (reference sequence). Trimming at V came to 3 bases and at J to 4 bases, leaving 11 bases not matched to a gene. The CDR3 extends over 17 amino acids. The CDR3 DNA sequence: TGTGCCAGCAGCTTTAGCCTAGCGGGTACCACATACAATGAGCAGTTCTTC. It codes for CASSFSLAGTTYNEQFF.

The chain carries TRBV27 and TRBJ2-3; 8 bases are shared with TRBD2. The V and J ends lost 3 bases and 2 bases, in that order; junction bases with no gene match: 7. The CDR3 totals 16 residues. The germline CDR1 and CDR2 sequences are MNHEY and SMNVEV (reference sequence). The CDR3 DNA follows: TGTGCCAGCAGTTTCCTTCCACTAGCGGTCACAGATACGCAGTATTTT. As protein: CASSFLPLAVTDTQYF.

The CDR3 here is CASSSQGNEQFF. CDR3 coding DNA: TGCGCCAGCAGCTCACAGGGAAATGAGCAGTTCTTC. The chain uses TRBV5-1 and TRBJ2-1; D possibly corresponds to TRBD1 (6 bases). This CDR3 comprises 12 residues. With 3 bases removed from V and 7 bases from J, the gap between germline ends came to 8 bases. CDR1 SGHRS and CDR2 YFSETQ come from the germline V gene.

The V call is TRBV14, the J call TRBJ2-1; possible D gene TRBD2, 8 bases. CDR1 is SGHDN, CDR2 FVKESK, per germline. Trimming cost V 4 bases and J 0 bases, with 13 bases left between them. This CDR3 spans 16 amino acids. DNA of the CDR3: TGTGCCAGCAGCCTTAGCGGGGACAGCTCCTACAATGAGCAGTTCTTC. Encoded protein: CASSLSGDSSYNEQFF.

The chain carries TRBV19 and TRBJ1-5; no clear D. Trimming took off 1 base at V and 4 bases at J, with 14 bases between the two ends. From germline, CDR1 is LNHDA and CDR2 SQIVND (reference sequence). The length of the CDR3 is 16 residues. The CDR3 here is CASSIVKLGQNQPQHF. The CDR3 DNA is TGTGCCAGTAGTATAGTTAAACTAGGGCAGAATCAGCCCCAGCATTTT. Using reference TRBV19 and TRBJ1-5 for the parts outside the CDR3, the full variable domain is DGGITQSPKYLFRKEGQNVTLSCEQNLNHDAMYWYRQDPGQGLRLIYYSQIVNDFQKGDIAEGYSVSREKKESFPLTVTSAQKNPTAFYLCASSIVKLGQNQPQHFGDGTRLSIL.

This chain uses TRBV5-6 with TRBJ2-7; 9 bases match TRBD2. Germline lookup yields CDR1 SGHDT and CDR2 YYEEEE. Trimming cost V 1 base and J 5 bases; bases outside gene matches: 13. The CDR3 loop spans 17 amino acids. The DNA for the CDR3 is TGTGCCAGCAGCTTGCAGTTAGCGGGAGTTCTCTCGGACGAGCAGTACTTC. It encodes CASSLQLAGVLSDEQYF.

The chain has TRBV28 and TRBJ1-5, with D perhaps matching TRBD1 (5 bases). Germline CDR1 MDHEN, CDR2 SYDVKM. Trimming stripped 8 bases from V and 2 bases from J, with 10 bases between. There are 13 residues in the CDR3. The CDR3 spells CASLQGGNQPQHF. The CDR3 region has the DNA TGTGCCAGCCTGCAGGGAGGCAATCAGCCCCAGCATTTT.

This clone turned up a few times. This sequence joins TRBV28 and TRBJ1-2; D unclear. The CDR3 runs 14 residues. The V gene's germline CDR1 is MDHEN and CDR2 SYDVKM. V lost 3 bases and J lost 12, with 20 bases in between. CDR3 protein: CASSLGMKGGLNTF. The CDR3 bases are TGTGCCAGCAGTTTGGGAATGAAGGGTGGGTTGAACACCTTC.

J is TRBJ1-2 and V is TRBV2, with D possibly TRBD1 on 5 matching bases. The CDR3 covers 15 residues. CDR1 is SNHLY, CDR2 FYNNEI, per germline. V shed 6 bases and J shed 4 bases, with 18 bases lying between them. The CDR3: CASSETAQTSYGYTF. Written as DNA, the CDR3 is TGTGCCAGCAGCGAGACAGCCCAAACGAGCTATGGCTACACCTTC.

V usage is TRBV28 and J usage is TRBJ1-2; D is undetermined. Trimming took off 7 bases at V and 8 bases at J, with 14 bases between the two ends. The germline CDR1 and CDR2 sequences are MDHEN and SYDVKM. This CDR3 has 12 residues. CDR3 nucleotides: TGTGCCAGCACCTTAGCGGGTGGGGGCTACACCTTC. Amino acid sequence: CASTLAGGGYTF.

The V and J genes are TRBV30 and TRBJ2-3; 8 bases are a match to TRBD2. Germline lookup yields CDR1 GTSNPN and CDR2 SVGIG (reference sequence). V was pared by 1 base and J by 6 bases, with 9 bases of the junction left unmatched. The CDR3 extends over 15 amino acids. This chain's CDR3 is CAWSGGSGNIDTQYF. CDR3 nucleotides: TGTGCCTGGAGTGGCGGTAGCGGGAACATCGATACGCAGTATTTT.

The chain joins TRBV4-2 to TRBJ2-3; 8 bases fit TRBD1. The CDR3 contains 14 residues. The trim removed 1 base at V and 10 bases at J, leaving 7 bases unmatched. Per the germline V gene, CDR1 is LGHNA and CDR2 is YNFKEQ. CDR3 amino acids: CASSQASQGGAQYF. The CDR3 bases are TGTGCCAGCAGCCAAGCATCACAGGGGGGAGCGCAGTATTTT.

V gene TRBV29-1 combines with J gene TRBJ2-7; 7 bases are shared with TRBD2. Germline lookup yields CDR1 SQVTM and CDR2 ANQGSEA. V lost 1 base, J lost 3 bases, and 6 bases stayed unmatched. This CDR3 has 14 residues. CDR3 in amino acids: CSVEAAGEGYEQYF. Here the CDR3 DNA reads TGCAGCGTTGAAGCGGCGGGAGAGGGCTACGAGCAGTACTTC.